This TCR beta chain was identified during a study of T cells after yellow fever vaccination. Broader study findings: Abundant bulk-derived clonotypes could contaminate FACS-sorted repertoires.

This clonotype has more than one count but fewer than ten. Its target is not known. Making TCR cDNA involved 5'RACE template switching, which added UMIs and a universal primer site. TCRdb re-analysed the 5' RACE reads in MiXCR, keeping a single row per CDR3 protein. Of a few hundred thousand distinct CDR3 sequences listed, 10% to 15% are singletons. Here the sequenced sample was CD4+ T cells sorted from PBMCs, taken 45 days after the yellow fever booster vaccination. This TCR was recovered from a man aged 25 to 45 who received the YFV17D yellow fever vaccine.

The CDR3 is CASSLGGGFNEKLFF. As DNA, the CDR3 is TGTGCCAGCAGCTTAGGGGGGGGATTTAATGAAAAACTGTTTTTT. This chain uses TRBV7-2 with TRBJ1-4; D is perhaps TRBD1 (5 bases). Trimming cost V 1 base and J 4 bases, with 10 bases left between them. The germline CDR1 and CDR2 sequences are SGHTA and FQGNSA. The CDR3 consists of 15 residues.